This T cell receptor beta chain is drawn from a study of control samples from healthy donors and cancer patients. The protocol was immunoSEQ multiplex PCR, while the TCRdb copy is restricted to in-frame clones and leaves out a portion. The data show 100,000 to 150,000 clones, around 94% seen once. This clone was observed a handful of times. What was sequenced was PBMCs. This TCR came from an elderly man with head and neck cancer.

For the CDR3, the DNA is TGTGCCTGGTCCTGGGAAAGGAACACTGAAGCTTTCTTT. The encoded protein is CAWSWERNTEAFF. The chain combines TRBV30 with TRBJ1-1; D is undetermined. This CDR3 region has 13 residues. Germline V gene data show CDR1 as GTSNPN and CDR2 as SVGIG (reference sequence). Trimming shortened V by 5 bases and J by 1 base, and 11 bases separated the two germline ends.